The source of this T cell receptor beta chain is a study of cytomegalovirus exposure and HLA in healthy donors. Study results and limitations: In a later analysis, at a false discovery rate of 0.05, 16,951 TCR beta sequences matched HLA alleles. As confirmed in vitro, a few CMV-associated chains were specific for CMV antigens. Altogether, 160 or so TCR beta chains were recorded as cytomegalovirus-associated. Most TCR beta V segments were productive about 87% or about 30% of the time in an earlier analysis.

The CDR3 is 14 amino acids. Germline CDR1 and CDR2: KGHSH and LQKENI. V trimming: 0 bases; J trimming: 3 bases; junction bases outside the gene matches: 2. Remarks on this clone: The target antigen is unknown.

PCR used 60 Vbeta primers and 13 Jbeta primers. TCRdb's table, derived via immunoSEQ multiplex PCR, lists solely in-frame clones and lacks some. The sample table sets out 150,000 to 200,000 clones. Sample: PBMCs. The clonotype originates from a man in his thirties or forties in good health and CMV-seronegative. The chain links TRBV18 to TRBJ2-7; TRBD1 aligns across 7 bases. As DNA, the CDR3 is TGTGCCAGCTCACCACCGGCAGGGGGCTACGAGCAGTACTTC. This gives the protein CASSPPAGGYEQYF. The full variable domain, rest sourced from reference TRBV18 and TRBJ2-7, is NAGVMQNPRHLVRRRGQEARLRCSPMKGHSHVYWYRQLPEEGLKFMVYLQKENIIDESGMPKERFSAEFPKEGPSILRIQQVVRGDSAAYFCASSPPAGGYEQYFGPGTRLTVT.